The entry that follows covers one T cell receptor beta chain sequence. The data are from a study of blood T cell repertoires in COVID-19. The CDR3 consists of 16 residues. Trimming removed 2 bases from V and 7 bases from J; junction bases left unmatched: 11. Germline lookup yields CDR1 MRHNA and CDR2 SNTAGT. Those who participated ranged in age from about 18 to 89 years and resided in about two dozen US areas. Produced via immunoSEQ multiplex PCR; TCRdb's table is partial and in-frame only. The sample records 400,000 or so clones, about 90% being singletons. This TCR was recovered from a middle-aged man in a cohort exposed to, infected with or recovered from COVID-19 (not recorded which). Sequenced sample: PBMCs or T cells enriched from blood (not recorded which). The chain uses TRBV6-4 and TRBJ2-1; 7 nucleotides line up with TRBD1. The CDR3 bases are TGTGCCAGCAGTGACAGGGGGCTCGATTCTGATAATGAGCAGTTCTTC. Translation: CASSDRGLDSDNEQFF.